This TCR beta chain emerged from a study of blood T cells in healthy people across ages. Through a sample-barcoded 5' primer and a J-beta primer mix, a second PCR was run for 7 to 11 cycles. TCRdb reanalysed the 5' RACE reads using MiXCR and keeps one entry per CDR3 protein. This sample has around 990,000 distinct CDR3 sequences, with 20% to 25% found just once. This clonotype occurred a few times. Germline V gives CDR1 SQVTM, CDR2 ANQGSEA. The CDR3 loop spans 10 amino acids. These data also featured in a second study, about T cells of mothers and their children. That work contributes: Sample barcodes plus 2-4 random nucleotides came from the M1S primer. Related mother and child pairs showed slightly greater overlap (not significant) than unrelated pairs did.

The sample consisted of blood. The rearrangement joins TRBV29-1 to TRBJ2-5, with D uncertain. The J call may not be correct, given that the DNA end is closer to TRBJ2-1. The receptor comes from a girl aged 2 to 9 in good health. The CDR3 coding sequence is TGCAGCGTTGGGACGAATGAGCAGTTCTTC. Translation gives CSVGTNEQFF.